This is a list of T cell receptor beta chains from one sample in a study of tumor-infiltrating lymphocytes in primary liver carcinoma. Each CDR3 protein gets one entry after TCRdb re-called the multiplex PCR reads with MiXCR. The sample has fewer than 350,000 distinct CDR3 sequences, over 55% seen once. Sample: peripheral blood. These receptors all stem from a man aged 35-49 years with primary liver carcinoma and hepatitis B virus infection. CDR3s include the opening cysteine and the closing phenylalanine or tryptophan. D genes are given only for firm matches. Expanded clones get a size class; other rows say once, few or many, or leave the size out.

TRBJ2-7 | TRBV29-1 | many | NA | CSASPGGAYEQYF | TGCAGCGCAAGCCCCGGAGGAGCCTACGAGCAGTACTTC
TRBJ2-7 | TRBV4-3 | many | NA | CASSRPNRRTYEQYF | TGCGCCAGCAGCCGGCCGAATCGGAGGACCTACGAGCAGTACTTC
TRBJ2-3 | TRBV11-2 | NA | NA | CASSLLGRRDTQYF | TGTGCCAGCAGCTTACTGGGTCGTAGAGATACACAGTATTTT
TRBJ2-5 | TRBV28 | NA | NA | CASSKSGWETQYF | TGTGCCAGCAGCAAAAGCGGGTGGGAGACCCAGTACTTC
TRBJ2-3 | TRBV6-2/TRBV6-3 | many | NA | CASIRATDTQYF | TGTGCCAGCATCCGGGCCACAGATACGCAGTATTTT
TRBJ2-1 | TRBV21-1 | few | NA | CASSKGGTSGRSYNEQFF | TGTGCCAGCAGCAAAGGGGGGACTAGCGGGAGGTCCTACAATGAGCAGTTCTTC
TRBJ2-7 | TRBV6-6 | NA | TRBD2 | CVSSLLAGGGEQYF | TGTGTCAGCAGTTTACTAGCGGGAGGGGGCGAGCAGTACTTC
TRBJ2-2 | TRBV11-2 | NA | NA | CGSSLVVGGAGELFF | TGTGGCAGCAGCTTAGTAGTGGGAGGTGCCGGGGAGCTGTTTTTT
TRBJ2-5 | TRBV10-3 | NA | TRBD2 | CAISRHSSGRAGETQYF | TGTGCCATCAGCCGACACTCTAGCGGGAGGGCCGGGGAGACCCAGTACTTC
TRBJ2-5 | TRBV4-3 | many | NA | CASSQVGGSTQYF | TGCGCCAGCAGCCAAGTTGGTGGATCGACCCAGTACTTC
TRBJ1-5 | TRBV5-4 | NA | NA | CASSLTGNSNQPQHF | TGTGCCAGCAGCTTGACGGGGAATAGCAATCAGCCCCAGCATTTT
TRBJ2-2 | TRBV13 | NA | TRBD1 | CASANPGQGHAGELFF | TGTGCCAGCGCCAACCCGGGACAGGGTCACGCCGGGGAGCTGTTTTTT
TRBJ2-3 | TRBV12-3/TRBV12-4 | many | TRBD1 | CASSTPTGLADTQYF | TGTGCCAGCAGTACGCCGACAGGGTTGGCAGATACGCAGTATTTT
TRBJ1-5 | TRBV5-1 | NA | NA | CASSLFPRSDQPQHF | TGCGCCAGCAGCTTGTTCCCAAGGTCGGATCAGCCCCAGCATTTT
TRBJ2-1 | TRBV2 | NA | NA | CASSDHGTRHNEQFF | TGTGCCAGCAGTGATCACGGGACACGGCACAATGAGCAGTTCTTC
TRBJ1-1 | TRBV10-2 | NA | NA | CSSKWQAINTEAFF | TGCTCTAGCAAATGGCAGGCAATAAACACTGAAGCTTTCTTT
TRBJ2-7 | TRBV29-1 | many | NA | CSVSGRDGSYEQYF | TGCAGCGTTTCAGGGCGGGACGGCTCCTACGAGCAGTACTTC
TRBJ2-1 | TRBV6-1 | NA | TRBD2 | CACSEEAGGYNEQFF | TGTGCCTGCAGTGAAGAAGCGGGAGGGTACAATGAGCAGTTCTTC
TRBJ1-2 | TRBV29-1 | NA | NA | CSVETGGDRYGDTF | TGCAGCGTTGAAACCGGGGGTGATCGCTATGGCGACACCTTC
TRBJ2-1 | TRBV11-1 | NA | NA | CASKSSRIYNEQFF | TGTGCCAGCAAGTCCAGCCGCATCTACAATGAGCAGTTCTTC
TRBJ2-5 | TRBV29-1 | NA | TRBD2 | CSVDVTSGRVSETQYF | TGCAGCGTTGATGTGACTAGCGGGAGGGTTTCAGAGACCCAGTACTTC
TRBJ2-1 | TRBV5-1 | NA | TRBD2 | CASSFPAGGKNEQFF | TGCGCCAGCAGCTTCCCAGCGGGAGGGAAAAATGAGCAGTTCTTC
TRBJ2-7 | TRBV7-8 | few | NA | CASSLVLAAEQYF | TGTGCCAGCAGCTTAGTTCTGGCGGCCGAGCAGTACTTC
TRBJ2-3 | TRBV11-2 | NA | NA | CASSSQGGVMQYF | TGTGCCAGCAGCTCCCAGGGTGGGGTTATGCAGTATTTT
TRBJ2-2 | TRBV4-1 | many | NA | CASSQDQGLVVTGELFF | TGCGCCAGCAGCCAAGATCAAGGGCTAGTAGTCACCGGGGAGCTGTTTTTT
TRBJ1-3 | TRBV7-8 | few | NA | CASSRQATGNTIYF | TGTGCCAGCAGCCGTCAGGCTACTGGAAACACCATATATTTT
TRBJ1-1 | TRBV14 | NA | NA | CASSQDQGIVGTEAFF | TGTGCCAGCAGCCAAGACCAGGGGATCGTTGGCACTGAAGCTTTCTTT
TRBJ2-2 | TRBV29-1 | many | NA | CSVFPPGDTGELFF | TGCAGCGTTTTCCCCCCGGGAGATACCGGGGAGCTGTTTTTT
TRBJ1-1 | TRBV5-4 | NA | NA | CASSSQGLEAFF | TGTGCCAGCAGCAGCCAAGGTCTTGAAGCTTTCTTT
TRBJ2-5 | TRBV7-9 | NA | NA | CASSERGEGETQYF | TGTGCCAGCAGCGAAAGGGGGGAAGGGGAGACCCAGTACTTC
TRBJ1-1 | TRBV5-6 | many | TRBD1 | CASSFGQGWTTEAFF | TGTGCCAGCAGCTTCGGACAGGGGTGGACCACTGAAGCTTTCTTT
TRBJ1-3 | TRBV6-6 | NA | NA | CASNHPGDGNTIYF | TGTGCCAGCAACCATCCCGGGGACGGAAACACCATATATTTT
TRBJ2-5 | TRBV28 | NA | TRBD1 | CASSQVDREETQYF | TGTGCCAGCAGTCAAGTTGACAGGGAAGAGACCCAGTACTTC
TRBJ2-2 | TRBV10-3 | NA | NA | CASLASGNTGELFF | TGTGCAAGTTTAGCATCAGGGAACACCGGGGAGCTGTTTTTT
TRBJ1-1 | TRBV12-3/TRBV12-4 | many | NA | CASSRQRANTEAFF | TGTGCCAGCAGCCGACAACGGGCGAACACTGAAGCTTTCTTT
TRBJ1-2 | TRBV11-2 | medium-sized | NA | CASSADRFNGYTF | TGTGCCAGCAGCGCAGACAGGTTTAATGGCTACACCTTC
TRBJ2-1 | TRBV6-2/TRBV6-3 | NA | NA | CASTPQIDHNEQFF | TGTGCCAGCACCCCACAGATAGATCACAATGAGCAGTTCTTC
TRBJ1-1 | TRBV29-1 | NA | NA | CSVSEINTEAFF | TGCAGCGTTAGTGAGATAAACACTGAAGCTTTCTTT
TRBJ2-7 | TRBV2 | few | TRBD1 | CASSGQGQGAAYEQYF | TGTGCCAGCAGTGGCCAGGGACAGGGGGCCGCGTACGAGCAGTACTTC
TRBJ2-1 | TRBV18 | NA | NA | CASSPQGTRTFDFF | TGTGCCAGCTCACCACAGGGGACGAGGACGTTTGATTTCTTC
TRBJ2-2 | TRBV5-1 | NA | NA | CASSLGPNVPGELFF | TGCGCCAGCAGCTTGGGTCCTAATGTTCCCGGGGAGCTGTTTTTT
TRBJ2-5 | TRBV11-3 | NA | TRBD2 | CANSPGLAGEAQYF | TGTGCCAACAGCCCGGGACTAGCGGGAGAGGCCCAGTACTTC
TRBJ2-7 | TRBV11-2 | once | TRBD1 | CAGSPDRAAYEQYF | TGTGCCGGCAGCCCGGACAGGGCGGCCTACGAGCAGTACTTC
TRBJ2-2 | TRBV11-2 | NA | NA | CANSLDWSGTTEELFF | TGTGCCAACAGCCTAGATTGGAGCGGTACTACCGAGGAGCTGTTTTTT
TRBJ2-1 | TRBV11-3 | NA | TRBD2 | CASSTAGGSYNDQFF | TGTGCAAGCAGCACAGCGGGGGGCTCCTACAATGATCAGTTCTTC
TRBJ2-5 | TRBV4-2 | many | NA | CASSQESGRSETQYF | TGTGCCAGCAGCCAAGAGTCGGGGCGCTCGGAGACCCAGTACTTC
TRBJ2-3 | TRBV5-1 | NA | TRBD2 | CASSLTSGLGTDTQYF | TGCGCCAGCAGCTTGACTAGCGGGTTGGGCACAGATACGCAGTATTTT
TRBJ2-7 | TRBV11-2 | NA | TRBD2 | CASSQGLAGFEPYF | TGTGCCAGCAGCCAAGGACTAGCGGGGTTCGAGCCGTACTTC
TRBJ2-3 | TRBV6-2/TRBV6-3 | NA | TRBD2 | CASNVERGRASADTQYF | TGTGCCAGCAACGTCGAGCGCGGGAGGGCCAGTGCAGATACGCAGTATTTT
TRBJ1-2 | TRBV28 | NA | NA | CASSLMQSGYTF | TGTGCCAGCAGTTTGATGCAGAGTGGCTACACCTTC
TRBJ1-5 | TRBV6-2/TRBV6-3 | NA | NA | CASSRSGIGDQPQHF | TGTGCCAGCAGCCGATCCGGGATAGGGGATCAGCCCCAGCATTTT
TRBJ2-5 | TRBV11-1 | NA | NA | CTSSSPGGQKQETRYF | TGTACCAGCAGCTCCCCCGGGGGGCAGAAACAAGAGACCCGGTACTTC
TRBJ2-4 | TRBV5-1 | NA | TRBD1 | CASSSGQGVQRNIQYF | TGCGCCAGCAGCTCGGGACAGGGGGTGCAGAGAAACATTCAGTACTTC
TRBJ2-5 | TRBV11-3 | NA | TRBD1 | CASGSYPGQAGETHYF | TGTGCCAGCGGCTCTTACCCGGGACAGGCCGGGGAGACCCACTACTTC